The T cell receptor beta chain under discussion was sequenced for a study of blood T cell repertoires in COVID-19 (TCRdb year 2020). As for the study more broadly: Samples covering the acute and convalescent phases of COVID-19 were provided by collaborators in the United States, Italy and Spain. The sample metadata nearly always contained a de-identified subject ID, COVID-19 status, age in years and sex. Where available, HLA class I and class II types were taken from metadata supplied by the sample provider and were not determined by assay-based typing. The prospective study material was composed of cDNA or gDNA derived from T cells, B-cell-depleted T cells, or PBMCs. The repertoires were released in a freely available public database meant as a resource for research on the immune response to SARS-CoV-2. Subjects who had been exposed to COVID-19, were actively infected with it, or had recovered from it provided the deeply sampled blood TCRbeta repertoires that made up the dataset. Samples came from the ongoing ImmuneRACE study (first 160 participants) plus 1,254 subjects from 6 global collaborators. Study-wide conclusions, independent of this receptor: Clinical and demographic metadata were provided uncurated, with the amount varying by source and participant.

The immunoSEQ Assay, a bias-controlled multiplex PCR, was used to amplify TCRbeta CDR3 regions from genomic DNA. From the authors' description of their analysis: Within the assay, amplification of reference gene primers was used to estimate how many nucleated cells each sample contained. To quantify the absolute abundance of each unique TCRbeta CDR3 rearrangement, sequence reads were collapsed and filtered. For each sample, productive Simpson clonality was calculated as the square root of Simpson's diversity index across productive rearrangements. In its TCRdb copy, this immuneACCESS table keeps in-frame sequences only and misses some clones. Where compared with another copy, unresolved V genes explain less than half of these, and the others have no known cause. V and J calls plus clone size are reproduced from that table; the DNA served to infer D and trimming. This sample lists 110,000 to 150,000 clones; 80% were detected once. Clones ranked in the top ten supply around 3.8% of the sample.

A note on this clone: The antigen it binds to is not known. Base quality data are lacking; no much larger clone is found one base away.

Samples from volunteer blood donors who had recovered from COVID-19 were contributed by a second Seattle source. Each collaborating institution followed its own protocols to collect whole blood in K2EDTA tubes. For TCRbeta analysis, collaborator samples were shipped as frozen whole blood, as isolated PBMCs, or as DNA extracted from either sample type. CDR1 and CDR2, looked up from the germline V gene, are SGHDT and YYEEEE. Relative to germline, V is 2 bases shorter and J is 6 bases shorter, with 9 bases between their ends. The CDR3, cysteine through phenylalanine, is 12 amino acids long. The sequence is cut down to CDR3 DNA, 36 bases in frame from base 1.

The TCR comes from a man aged 70-80 years who had recovered from COVID-19. The source material was peripheral blood. The rearrangement combines TRBV5-6 with TRBJ2-7; TRBD2 is a weak D gene call, 5 bases matching. The DNA is as follows: TGTGCCAGCAGCTTTAGCGCAGGCGAGCAGTACTTC. Translated, this is CASSFSAGEQYF.